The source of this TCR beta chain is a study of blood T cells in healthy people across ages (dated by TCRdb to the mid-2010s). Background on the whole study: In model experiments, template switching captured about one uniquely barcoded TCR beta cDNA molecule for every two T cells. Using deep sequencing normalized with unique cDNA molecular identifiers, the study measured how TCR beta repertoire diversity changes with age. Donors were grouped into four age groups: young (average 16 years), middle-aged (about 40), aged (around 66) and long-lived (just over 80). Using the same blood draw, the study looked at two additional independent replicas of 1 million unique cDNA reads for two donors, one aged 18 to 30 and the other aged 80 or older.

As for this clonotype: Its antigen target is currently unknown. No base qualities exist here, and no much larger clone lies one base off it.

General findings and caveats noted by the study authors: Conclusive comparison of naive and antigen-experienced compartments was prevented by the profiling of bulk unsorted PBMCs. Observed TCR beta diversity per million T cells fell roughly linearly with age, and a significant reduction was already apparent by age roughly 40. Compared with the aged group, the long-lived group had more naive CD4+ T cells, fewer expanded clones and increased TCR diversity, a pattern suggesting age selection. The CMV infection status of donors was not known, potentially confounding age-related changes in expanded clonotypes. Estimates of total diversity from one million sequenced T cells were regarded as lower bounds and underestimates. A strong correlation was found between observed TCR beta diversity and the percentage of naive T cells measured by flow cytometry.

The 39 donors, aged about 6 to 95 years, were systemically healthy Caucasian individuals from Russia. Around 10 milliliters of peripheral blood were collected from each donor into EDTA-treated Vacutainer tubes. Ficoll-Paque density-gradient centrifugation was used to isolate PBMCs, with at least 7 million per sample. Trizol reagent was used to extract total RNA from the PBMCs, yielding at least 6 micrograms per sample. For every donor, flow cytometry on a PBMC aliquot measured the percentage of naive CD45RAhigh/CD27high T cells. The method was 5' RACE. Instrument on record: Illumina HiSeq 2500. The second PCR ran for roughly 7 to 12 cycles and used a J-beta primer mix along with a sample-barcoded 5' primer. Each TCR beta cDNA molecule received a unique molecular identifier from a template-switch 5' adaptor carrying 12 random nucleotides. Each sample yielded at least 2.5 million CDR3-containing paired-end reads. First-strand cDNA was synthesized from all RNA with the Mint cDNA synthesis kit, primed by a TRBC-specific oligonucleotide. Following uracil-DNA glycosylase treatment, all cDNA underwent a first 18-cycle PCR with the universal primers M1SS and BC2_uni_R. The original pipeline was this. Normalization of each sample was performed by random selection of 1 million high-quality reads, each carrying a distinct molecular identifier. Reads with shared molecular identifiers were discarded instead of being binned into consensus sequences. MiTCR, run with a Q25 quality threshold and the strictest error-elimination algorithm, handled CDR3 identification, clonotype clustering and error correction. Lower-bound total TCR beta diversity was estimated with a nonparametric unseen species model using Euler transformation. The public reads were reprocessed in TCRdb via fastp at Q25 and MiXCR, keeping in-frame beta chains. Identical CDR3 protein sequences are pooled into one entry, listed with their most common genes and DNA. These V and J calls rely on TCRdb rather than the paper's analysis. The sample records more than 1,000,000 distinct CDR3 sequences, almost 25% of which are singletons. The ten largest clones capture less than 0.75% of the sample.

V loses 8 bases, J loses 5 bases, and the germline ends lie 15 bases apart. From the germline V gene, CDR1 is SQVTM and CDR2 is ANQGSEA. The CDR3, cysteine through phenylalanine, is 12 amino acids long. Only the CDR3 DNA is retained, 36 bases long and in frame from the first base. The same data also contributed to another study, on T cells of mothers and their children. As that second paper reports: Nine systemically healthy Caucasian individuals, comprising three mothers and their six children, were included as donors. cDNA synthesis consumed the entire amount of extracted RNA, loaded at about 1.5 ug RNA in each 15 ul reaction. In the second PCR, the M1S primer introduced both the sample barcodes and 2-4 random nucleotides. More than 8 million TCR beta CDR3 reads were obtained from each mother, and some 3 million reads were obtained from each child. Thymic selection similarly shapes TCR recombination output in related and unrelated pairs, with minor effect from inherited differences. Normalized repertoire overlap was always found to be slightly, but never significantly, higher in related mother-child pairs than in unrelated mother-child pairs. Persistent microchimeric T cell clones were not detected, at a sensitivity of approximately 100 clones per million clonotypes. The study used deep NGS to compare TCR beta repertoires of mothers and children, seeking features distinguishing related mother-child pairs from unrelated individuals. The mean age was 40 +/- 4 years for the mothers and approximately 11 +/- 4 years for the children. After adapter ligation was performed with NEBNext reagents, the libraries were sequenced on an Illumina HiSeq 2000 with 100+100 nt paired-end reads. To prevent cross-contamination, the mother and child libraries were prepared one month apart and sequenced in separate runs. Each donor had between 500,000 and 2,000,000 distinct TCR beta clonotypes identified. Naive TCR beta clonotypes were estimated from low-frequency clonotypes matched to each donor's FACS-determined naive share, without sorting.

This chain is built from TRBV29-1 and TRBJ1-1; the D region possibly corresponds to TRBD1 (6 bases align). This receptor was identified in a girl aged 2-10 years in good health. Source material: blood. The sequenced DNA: TGCAGCACCCGTGAGGGGGGAACTGAAGCTTTCTTT. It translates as CSTREGGTEAFF.